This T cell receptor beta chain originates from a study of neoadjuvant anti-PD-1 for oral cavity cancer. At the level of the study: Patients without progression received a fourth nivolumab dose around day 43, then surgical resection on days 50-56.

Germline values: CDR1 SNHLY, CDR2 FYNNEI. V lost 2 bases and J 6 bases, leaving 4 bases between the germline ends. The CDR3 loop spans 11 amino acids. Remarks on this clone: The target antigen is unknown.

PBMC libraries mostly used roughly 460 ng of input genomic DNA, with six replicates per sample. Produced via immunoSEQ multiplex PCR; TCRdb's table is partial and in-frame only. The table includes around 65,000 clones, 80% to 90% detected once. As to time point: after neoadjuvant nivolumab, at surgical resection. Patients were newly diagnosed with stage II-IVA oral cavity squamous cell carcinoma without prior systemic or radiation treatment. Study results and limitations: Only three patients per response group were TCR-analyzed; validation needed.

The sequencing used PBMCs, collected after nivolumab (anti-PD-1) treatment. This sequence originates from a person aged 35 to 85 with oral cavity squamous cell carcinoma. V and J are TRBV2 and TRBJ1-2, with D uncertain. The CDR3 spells CASSEWDGYTF. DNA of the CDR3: TGTGCCAGCAGTGAATGGGATGGCTACACCTTC.